This T cell receptor beta chain comes out of a study of T-cell memory formation after mild COVID-19. Each CDR3 protein is one row after TCRdb ran MiXCR on the 5' RACE reads. The sample lists about 200,000 distinct CDR3 sequences, 9% to 10% seen once, with roughly 4% in the top ten. This clonotype was observed at least ten times. This CDR3 contains 14 residues. Germline lookup yields CDR1 MGHRA and CDR2 YSYEKL. The V end lost 4 bases, the J end lost 5 bases, and 12 bases lay between the germline ends. This receptor was identified in a man younger than 30 who had mild COVID-19 (a few samples of this study predate the infection). Cell type and time point are not known. The V gene is TRBV4-1, the J gene TRBJ1-5; D not resolved. The sample comprised PBMCs or a T cell subset sorted from them (not recorded which). In DNA form, the CDR3 reads TGCGCCAGCAGCCGAACTTCCACCCATCAGCCCCAGCATTTT. It encodes CASSRTSTHQPQHF.